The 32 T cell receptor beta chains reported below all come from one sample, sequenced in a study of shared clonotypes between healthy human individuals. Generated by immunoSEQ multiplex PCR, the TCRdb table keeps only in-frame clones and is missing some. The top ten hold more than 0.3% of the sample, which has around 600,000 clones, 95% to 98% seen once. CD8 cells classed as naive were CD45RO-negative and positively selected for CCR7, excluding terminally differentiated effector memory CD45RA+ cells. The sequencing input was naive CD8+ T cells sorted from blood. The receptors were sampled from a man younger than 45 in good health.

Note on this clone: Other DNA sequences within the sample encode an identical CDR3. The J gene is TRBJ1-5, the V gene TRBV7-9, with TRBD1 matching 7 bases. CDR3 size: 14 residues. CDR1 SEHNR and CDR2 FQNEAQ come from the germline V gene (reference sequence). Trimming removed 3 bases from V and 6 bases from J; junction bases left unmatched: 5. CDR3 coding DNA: TGTGCCAGCAGCTTGCAGGGGGTTGGTCAGCCCCAGCATTTT. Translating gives CASSLQGVGQPQHF. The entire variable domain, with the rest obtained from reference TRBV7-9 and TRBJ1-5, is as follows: DTGVSQNPRHKITKRGQNVTFRCDPISEHNRLYWYRQTLGQGPEFLTYFQNEAQLEKSRLLSDRFSAERPKGSFSTLEIQRTEQGDSAMYLCASSLQGVGQPQHFGDGTRLSIL.

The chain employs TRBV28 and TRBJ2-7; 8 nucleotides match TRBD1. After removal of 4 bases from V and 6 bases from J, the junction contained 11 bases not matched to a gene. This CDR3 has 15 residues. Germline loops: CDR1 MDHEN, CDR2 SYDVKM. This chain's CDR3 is CASSYRPDRDFEQYF. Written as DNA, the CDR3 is TGTGCCAGCAGTTACCGCCCGGACAGGGATTTCGAGCAGTACTTC.

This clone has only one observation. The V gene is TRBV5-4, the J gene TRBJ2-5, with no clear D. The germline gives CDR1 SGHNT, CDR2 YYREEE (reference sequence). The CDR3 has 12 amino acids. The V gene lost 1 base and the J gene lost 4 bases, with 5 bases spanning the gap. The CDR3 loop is CASSLFPETQYF. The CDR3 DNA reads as TGTGCCAGCAGCTTGTTCCCAGAGACCCAGTACTTC.

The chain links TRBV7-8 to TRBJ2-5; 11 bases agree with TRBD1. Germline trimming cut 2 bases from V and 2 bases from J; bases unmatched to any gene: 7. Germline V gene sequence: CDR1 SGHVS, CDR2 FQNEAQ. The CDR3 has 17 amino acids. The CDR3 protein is CASSLLGTGGGQETQYF. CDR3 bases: TGTGCCAGCAGCTTACTGGGGACAGGGGGAGGGCAAGAGACCCAGTACTTC.

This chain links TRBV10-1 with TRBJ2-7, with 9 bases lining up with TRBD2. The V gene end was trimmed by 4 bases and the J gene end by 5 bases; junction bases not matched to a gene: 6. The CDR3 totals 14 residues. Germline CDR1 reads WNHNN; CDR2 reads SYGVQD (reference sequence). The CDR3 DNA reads TGCGCCAGCAGTGGACCGGGACTAGCCGACGAGCAGTACTTC. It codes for CASSGPGLADEQYF.

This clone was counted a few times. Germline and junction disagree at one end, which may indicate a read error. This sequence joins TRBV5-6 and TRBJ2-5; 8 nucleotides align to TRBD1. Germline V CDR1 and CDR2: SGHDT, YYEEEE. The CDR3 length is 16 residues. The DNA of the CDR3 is TGTGCCAGCAGCACTGAGACAGGGGCCGGGCAAGGGACCCAGTACTTC. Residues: CASSTETGAGQGTQYF.

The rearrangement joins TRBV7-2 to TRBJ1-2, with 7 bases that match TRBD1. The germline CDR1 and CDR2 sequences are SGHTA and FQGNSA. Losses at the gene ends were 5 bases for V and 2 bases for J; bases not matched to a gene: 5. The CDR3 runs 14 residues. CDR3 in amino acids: CASSQPGQNYGYTF. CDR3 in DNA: TGTGCCAGCAGCCAACCGGGACAGAACTATGGCTACACCTTC. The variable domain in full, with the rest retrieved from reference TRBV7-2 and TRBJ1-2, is GAGVSQSPSNKVTEKGKDVELRCDPISGHTALYWYRQSLGQGLEFLIYFQGNSAPDKSGLPSDRFSAERTGGSVSTLTIQRTQQEDSAVYLCASSQPGQNYGYTFGSGTRLTVV.

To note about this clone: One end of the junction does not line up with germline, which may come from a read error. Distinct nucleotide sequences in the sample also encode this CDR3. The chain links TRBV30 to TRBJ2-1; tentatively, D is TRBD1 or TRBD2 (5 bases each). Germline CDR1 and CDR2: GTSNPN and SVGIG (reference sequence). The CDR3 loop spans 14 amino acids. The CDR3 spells CAWSEGRQRPIGVF. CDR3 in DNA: TGTGCCTGGAGCGAGGGGAGACAGCGTCCCATCGGGGTCTTC.

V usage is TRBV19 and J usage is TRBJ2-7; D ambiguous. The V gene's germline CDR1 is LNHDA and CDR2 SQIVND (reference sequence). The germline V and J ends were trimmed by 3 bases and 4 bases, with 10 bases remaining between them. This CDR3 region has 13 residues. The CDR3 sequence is CASSILPTYEQYF. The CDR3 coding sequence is TGTGCCAGTAGTATCCTCCCGACATACGAGCAGTACTTC.

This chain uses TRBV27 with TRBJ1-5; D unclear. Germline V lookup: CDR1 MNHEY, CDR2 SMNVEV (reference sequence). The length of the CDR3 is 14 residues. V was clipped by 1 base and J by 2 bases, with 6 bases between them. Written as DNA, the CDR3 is TGTGCCAGCAGTTTATATCACGGCAATCAGCCCCAGCATTTT. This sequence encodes CASSLYHGNQPQHF.

The CDR3 DNA follows: TGTGCCAGCGCGGCCTGGGCGGCCTACGAGCAGTACTTC. It encodes CASAAWAAYEQYF. The rearrangement links TRBV25-1 to TRBJ2-7; D is unclear. This CDR3 is 13 amino acids long. The ends were cut back, 8 bases at V and 2 bases at J, with 13 bases in the middle. Germline lookup yields CDR1 MGHDK and CDR2 SYGVNS.

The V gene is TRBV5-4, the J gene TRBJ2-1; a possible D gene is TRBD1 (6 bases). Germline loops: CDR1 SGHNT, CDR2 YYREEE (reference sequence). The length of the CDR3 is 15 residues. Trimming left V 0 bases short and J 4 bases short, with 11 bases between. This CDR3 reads CASSLAVGGYNEQFF. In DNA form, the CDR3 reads TGTGCCAGCAGCTTGGCGGTAGGGGGATACAATGAGCAGTTCTTC.

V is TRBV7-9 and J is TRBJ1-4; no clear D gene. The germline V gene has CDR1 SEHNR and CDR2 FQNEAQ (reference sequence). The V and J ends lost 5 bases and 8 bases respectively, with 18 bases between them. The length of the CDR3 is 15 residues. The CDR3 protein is CASSPDQARPEKLFF. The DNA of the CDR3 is TGTGCCAGCAGCCCCGACCAGGCCCGACCCGAAAAACTGTTTTTT.

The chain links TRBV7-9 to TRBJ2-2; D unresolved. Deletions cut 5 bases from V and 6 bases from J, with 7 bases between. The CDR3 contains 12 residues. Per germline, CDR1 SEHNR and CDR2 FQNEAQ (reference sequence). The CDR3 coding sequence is TGTGCCAGCAGCAACAAATCCGGGGAGCTGTTTTTT. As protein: CASSNKSGELFF.

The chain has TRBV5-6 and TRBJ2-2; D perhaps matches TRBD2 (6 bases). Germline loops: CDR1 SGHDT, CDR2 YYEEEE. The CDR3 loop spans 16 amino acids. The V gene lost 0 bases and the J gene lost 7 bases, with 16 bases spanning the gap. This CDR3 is CASSLGSGVPHGELFF. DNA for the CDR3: TGTGCCAGCAGCTTGGGGTCGGGAGTTCCCCACGGGGAGCTGTTTTTT.

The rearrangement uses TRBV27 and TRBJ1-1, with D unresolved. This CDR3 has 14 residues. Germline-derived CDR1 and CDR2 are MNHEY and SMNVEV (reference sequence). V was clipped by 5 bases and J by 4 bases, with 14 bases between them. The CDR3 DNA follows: TGTGCCAGCAGTCCCCTGGGAGAGGTCACTGAAGCTTTCTTT. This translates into CASSPLGEVTEAFF.

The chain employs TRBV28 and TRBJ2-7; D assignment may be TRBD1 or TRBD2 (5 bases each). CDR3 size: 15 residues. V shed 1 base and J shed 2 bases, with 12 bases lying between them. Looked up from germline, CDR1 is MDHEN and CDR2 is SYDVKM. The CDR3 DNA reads TGTGCCAGCAGTTTATATGGGACGGAACCCTACGAGCAGTACTTC. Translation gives CASSLYGTEPYEQYF.

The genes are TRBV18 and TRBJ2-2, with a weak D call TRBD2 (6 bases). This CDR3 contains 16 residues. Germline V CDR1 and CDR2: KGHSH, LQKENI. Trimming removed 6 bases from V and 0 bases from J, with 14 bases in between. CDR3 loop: CASSTLGGSNTGELFF. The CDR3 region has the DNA TGTGCCAGCTCTACACTGGGGGGATCGAACACCGGGGAGCTGTTTTTT.

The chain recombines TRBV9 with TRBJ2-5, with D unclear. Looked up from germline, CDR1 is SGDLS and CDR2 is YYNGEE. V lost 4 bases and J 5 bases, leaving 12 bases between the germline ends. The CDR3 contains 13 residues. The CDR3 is CASSPEVLETQYF. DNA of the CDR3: TGTGCCAGCAGCCCAGAGGTCTTGGAGACCCAGTACTTC. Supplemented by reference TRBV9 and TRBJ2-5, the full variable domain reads DSGVTQTPKHLITATGQRVTLRCSPRSGDLSVYWYQQSLDQGLQFLIQYYNGEERAKGNILERFSAQQFPDLHSELNLSSLELGDSALYFCASSPEVLETQYFGPGTRLLVL.

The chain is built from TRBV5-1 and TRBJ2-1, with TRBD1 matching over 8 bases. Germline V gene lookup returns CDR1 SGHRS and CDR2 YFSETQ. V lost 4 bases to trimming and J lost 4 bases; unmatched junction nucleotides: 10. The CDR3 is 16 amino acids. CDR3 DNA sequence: TGCGCCAGCAGCACAGGACAGGGTTTTAATTACAATGAGCAGTTCTTC. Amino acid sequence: CASSTGQGFNYNEQFF.

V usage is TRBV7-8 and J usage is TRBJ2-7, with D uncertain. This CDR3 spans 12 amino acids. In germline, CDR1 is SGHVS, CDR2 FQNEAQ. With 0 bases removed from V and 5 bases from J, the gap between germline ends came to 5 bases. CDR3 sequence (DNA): TGTGCCAGCAGCTTAGCAGCAAACGAGCAGTACTTC. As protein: CASSLAANEQYF.

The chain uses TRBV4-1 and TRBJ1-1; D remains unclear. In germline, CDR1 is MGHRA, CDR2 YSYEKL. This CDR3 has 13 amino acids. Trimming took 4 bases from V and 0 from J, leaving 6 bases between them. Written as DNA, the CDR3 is TGCGCCAGCAGCCGAACCGTGAACACTGAAGCTTTCTTT. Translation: CASSRTVNTEAFF.

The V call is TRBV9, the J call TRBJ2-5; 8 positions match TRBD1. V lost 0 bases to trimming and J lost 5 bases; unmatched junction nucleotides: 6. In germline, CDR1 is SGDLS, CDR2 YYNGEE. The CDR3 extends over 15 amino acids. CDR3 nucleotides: TGTGCCAGCAGCGTAGCTACAGGGGGGAAGGAGACCCAGTACTTC. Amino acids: CASSVATGGKETQYF.

The CDR3 DNA sequence: TGTGCCAGAAGCCAAGGACAGGGGCCCACAGATACGCAGTATTTT. It encodes CARSQGQGPTDTQYF. This chain connects TRBV5-3 to TRBJ2-3; the match to TRBD1 covers 9 bases. TRBV5-3 is designated an ORF whose function remains uncertain. This CDR3 contains 15 residues. The J segment lost 2 bases and the V segment lost 4 bases, leaving 5 bases of the junction unmatched.

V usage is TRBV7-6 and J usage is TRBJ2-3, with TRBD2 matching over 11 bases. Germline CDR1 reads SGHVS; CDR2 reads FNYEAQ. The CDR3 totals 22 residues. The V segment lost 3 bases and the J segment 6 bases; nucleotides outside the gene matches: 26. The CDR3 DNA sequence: TGTGCCAGCAGCTTGCCCCTCCGAACAGGGGGCACTAGCGGGAGTTCCATCGATACGCAGTATTTT. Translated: CASSLPLRTGGTSGSSIDTQYF.

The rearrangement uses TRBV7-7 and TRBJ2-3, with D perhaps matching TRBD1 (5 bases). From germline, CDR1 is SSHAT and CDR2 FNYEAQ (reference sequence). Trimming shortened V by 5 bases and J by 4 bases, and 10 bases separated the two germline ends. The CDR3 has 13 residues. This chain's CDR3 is CASSPRVADTQYF. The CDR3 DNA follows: TGTGCCAGCAGCCCCAGGGTGGCAGATACGCAGTATTTT.

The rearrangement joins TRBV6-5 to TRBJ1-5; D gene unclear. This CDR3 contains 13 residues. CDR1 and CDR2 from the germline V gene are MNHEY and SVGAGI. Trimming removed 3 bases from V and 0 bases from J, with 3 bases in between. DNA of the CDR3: TGTGCCAGCAGTTATAATAGCAATCAGCCCCAGCATTTT. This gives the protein CASSYNSNQPQHF.

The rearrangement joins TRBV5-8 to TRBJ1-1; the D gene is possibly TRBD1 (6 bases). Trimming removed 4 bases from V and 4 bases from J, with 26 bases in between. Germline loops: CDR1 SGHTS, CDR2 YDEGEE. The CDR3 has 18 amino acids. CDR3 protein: CASSGMAGRGTLGTEAFF. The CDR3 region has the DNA TGTGCCAGCAGCGGAATGGCGGGCAGGGGTACCCTGGGCACTGAAGCTTTCTTT.

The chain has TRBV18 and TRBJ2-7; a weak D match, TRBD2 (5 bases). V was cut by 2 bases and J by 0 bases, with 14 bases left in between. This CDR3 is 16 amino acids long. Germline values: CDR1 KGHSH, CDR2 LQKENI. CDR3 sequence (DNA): TGTGCCAGCTCACCATATGGCGGGTGGACCTCCTACGAGCAGTACTTC. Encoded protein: CASSPYGGWTSYEQYF.

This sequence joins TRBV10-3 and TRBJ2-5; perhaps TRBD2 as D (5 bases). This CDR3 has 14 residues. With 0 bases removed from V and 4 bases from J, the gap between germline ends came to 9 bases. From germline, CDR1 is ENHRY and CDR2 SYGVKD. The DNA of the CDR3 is TGTGCCATCAGTGAGTCGATCGGGATAGAGACCCAGTACTTC. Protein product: CAISESIGIETQYF.

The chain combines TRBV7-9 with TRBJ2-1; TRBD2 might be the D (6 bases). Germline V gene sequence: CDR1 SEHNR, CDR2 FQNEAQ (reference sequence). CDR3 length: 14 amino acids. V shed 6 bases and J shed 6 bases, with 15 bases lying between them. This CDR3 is CASSPSVTSNEQFF. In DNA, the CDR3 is TGTGCCAGCAGTCCCTCCGTGACTAGCAATGAGCAGTTCTTC.

CDR3 sequence (DNA): TGCAGCGTTGAAGATCGAACAGACGGCTACGAGCAGTACTTC. The encoded protein is CSVEDRTDGYEQYF. The chain uses TRBV29-1 and TRBJ2-7, with D hard to call. V was trimmed by 0 bases and J by 3 bases, leaving 12 bases between them. CDR3 length: 14 residues. Per the germline V gene, CDR1 is SQVTM and CDR2 is ANQGSEA.